One and the same sample provided the 20 T cell receptor beta chains below, sequenced in a study of cytomegalovirus exposure and HLA in healthy donors. The PCR contained 60 Vbeta and 13 Jbeta primers. This table comes from immunoSEQ multiplex PCR, and its TCRdb copy is limited to in-frame clones, with some not included. Here the sample spans about 45,000 clones, roughly 87% being singletons. Sequencing input: PBMCs. Receptors were obtained from a middle-aged woman in good health and CMV-seropositive.

CDR3 sequence reads: CASSRLAQGSYEQYF. CDR3 DNA sequence: TGTGCCAGCAGCCGACTCGCACAGGGTTCCTACGAGCAGTACTTC. V is TRBV28 and J is TRBJ2-7; perhaps TRBD1 as D (6 bases). This CDR3 spans 15 amino acids. The V end was cut by 6 bases, the J end by 1 base, with 16 bases between. Germline V CDR1 and CDR2: MDHEN, SYDVKM.

The chain links TRBV5-1 to TRBJ1-3, with D perhaps TRBD1 (6 bases). CDR3 size: 14 residues. Trimming pared 4 bases from V and 2 bases from J, leaving 10 bases between. Germline lookup yields CDR1 SGHRS and CDR2 YFSETQ. CDR3 in DNA: TGCGCCAGCAGCCCAAGGGACACTGGAAACACCATATATTTT. It is translated as CASSPRDTGNTIYF.

This clone has a handful of counts. This chain links TRBV5-1 with TRBJ2-2, with TRBD2 matching 8 bases. The J segment lost 1 base and the V segment lost 4 bases, leaving 3 bases of the junction unmatched. CDR3 length: 15 residues. Germline CDR1 reads SGHRS; CDR2 reads YFSETQ. The CDR3 loop reads CASSLGLVNTGELFF. In nucleotides, the CDR3 is TGCGCCAGCAGCCTGGGACTAGTGAACACCGGGGAGCTGTTTTTT. Together with reference TRBV5-1 and TRBJ2-2, the CDR3 gives the full variable domain: KAGVTQTPRYLIKTRGQQVTLSCSPISGHRSVSWYQQTPGQGLQFLFEYFSETQRNKGNFPGRFSGRQFSNSRSEMNVSTLELGDSALYLCASSLGLVNTGELFFGEGSRLTVL.

The chain links TRBV7-2 to TRBJ2-7; D is uncertain. V lost 5 bases to trimming and J lost 1 base, with 3 bases between them. Germline CDR1 reads SGHTA; CDR2 reads FQGNSA. CDR3 size: 11 residues. CDR3 sequence: CASSISYEQYF. The CDR3 DNA reads TGTGCCAGCAGCATATCCTACGAGCAGTACTTC.

The sample holds one count of this clone. The V call is TRBV30, the J call TRBJ2-3; D possibly corresponds to TRBD2 (5 bases). Germline V gene sequence: CDR1 GTSNPN, CDR2 SVGIG (reference sequence). V shed 0 bases and J shed 0 bases, with 10 bases lying between them. The CDR3 has 15 residues. The CDR3 DNA reads TGTGCCTGGAGTGTAGCTCCGGGGAGCACAGATACGCAGTATTTT. Encoded protein: CAWSVAPGSTDTQYF.

J is TRBJ1-1 and V is TRBV14; D remains unclear. V was trimmed by 1 base and J by 1 base, leaving 4 bases between them. CDR1 is SGHDN and CDR2 is FVKESK in the germline V gene. CDR3 length equals 13 residues. The CDR3 loop reads CASSQGRNTEAFF. CDR3 sequence (DNA): TGTGCCAGCAGCCAAGGCAGGAACACTGAAGCTTTCTTT. The entire variable domain, with the rest obtained from reference TRBV14 and TRBJ1-1, is as follows: EAGVTQFPSHSVIEKGQTVTLRCDPISGHDNLYWYRRVMGKEIKFLLHFVKESKQDESGMPNNRFLAERTGGTYSTLKVQPAELEDSGVYFCASSQGRNTEAFFGQGTRLTVV.

This chain links TRBV7-8 with TRBJ1-3, with D perhaps matching TRBD1 (5 bases). CDR3 size: 15 residues. Germline loops: CDR1 SGHVS, CDR2 FQNEAQ. V was shortened by 5 bases and J by 4 bases, with 15 bases between the two germline ends. The CDR3 loop is CASSPEQGSGNTIYF. CDR3 sequence (DNA): TGTGCCAGCAGCCCAGAGCAGGGATCGGGAAACACCATATATTTT. Combining the CDR3 with reference TRBV7-8 and TRBJ1-3 gives the whole variable domain GAGVSQSPRYKVAKRGQDVALRCDPISGHVSLFWYQQALGQGPEFLTYFQNEAQLDKSGLPSDRFFAERPEGSVSTLKIQRTQQEDSAVYLCASSPEQGSGNTIYFGEGSWLTVV.

The chain links TRBV6-1 to TRBJ2-7, with D maybe TRBD1 (5 bases). This CDR3 has 16 amino acids. Germline V gene data show CDR1 as MNHNS and CDR2 as SASEGT. The ends were cut back, 1 base at V and 3 bases at J, with 16 bases in the middle. This CDR3 is CASSEGAGQVYYEQYF. CDR3 nucleotides: TGTGCCAGCAGTGAAGGAGCAGGGCAAGTATACTACGAGCAGTACTTC.

The chain joins TRBV6-1 to TRBJ2-7, with D tentatively TRBD1 (6 bases). The CDR3 has 15 amino acids. V gave up 6 bases and J gave up 0 bases, with 15 bases separating them. CDR1 MNHNS and CDR2 SASEGT come from the germline V gene. The CDR3 region is CASSQPGTLSYEQYF. The DNA of the CDR3 is TGTGCCAGCAGCCAACCTGGGACACTCTCCTACGAGCAGTACTTC.

The table lists this clone with a count of one. The V and J genes are TRBV4-1 and TRBJ1-5; 8 bases line up with TRBD1. V lost 4 bases and J lost 6; bases outside the gene matches: 8. The CDR3 consists of 15 residues. Per germline, CDR1 MGHRA and CDR2 YSYEKL. This chain's CDR3 is CASSPTGQGGQPQHF. The CDR3 coding sequence is TGCGCCAGCAGCCCGACTGGACAGGGAGGTCAGCCCCAGCATTTT.

This chain joins TRBV19 and TRBJ2-3, with 13 bases fitting TRBD2. CDR3 length: 17 residues. Germline CDR1 is LNHDA and CDR2 is SQIVND (reference sequence). V lost 5 bases to trimming and J lost 6 bases; unmatched junction nucleotides: 11. The CDR3 nucleotides read TGTGCCAGTAGTCCCCGGACTAGCGGGAGTTTGCTGGATACGCAGTATTTT. Encoded protein: CASSPRTSGSLLDTQYF.

The chain joins TRBV2 to TRBJ2-7; D remains unclear. V shed 10 bases and J shed 7 bases, with 17 bases lying between them. This CDR3 region has 12 residues. The germline gives CDR1 SNHLY, CDR2 FYNNEI. CDR3 region: CATGFLLEEQYF. The DNA for the CDR3 is TGTGCCACCGGTTTTTTGCTGGAGGAGCAGTACTTC.

The rearrangement joins TRBV6-1 to TRBJ1-1; 9 nucleotides agree with TRBD1. The CDR3 sequence is 14 residues long. After removal of 4 bases from V and 7 bases from J, the junction contained 7 bases not matched to a gene. The germline gives CDR1 MNHNS, CDR2 SASEGT. This CDR3 reads CASSGGTGTFEAFF. In nucleotides, the CDR3 is TGTGCCAGCAGTGGGGGGACAGGGACCTTTGAAGCTTTCTTT.

The chain uses TRBV5-6 and TRBJ1-4; D gene uncertain. Trimming took 4 bases from V and 0 from J, leaving 7 bases between them. The CDR3 runs 14 residues. Germline V gives CDR1 SGHDT, CDR2 YYEEEE. The CDR3 spells CASSKLATNEKLFF. Written as DNA, the CDR3 is TGTGCCAGCAGCAAGCTTGCAACTAATGAAAAACTGTTTTTT.

This sequence joins TRBV6-5 and TRBJ2-7; TRBD2 might be the D (6 bases). Germline assignment: CDR1 MNHEY and CDR2 SVGAGI. The CDR3 covers 15 residues. V was cut by 0 bases and J by 3 bases, with 12 bases left in between. The CDR3 loop reads CASSYSIGTHYEQYF. CDR3 in DNA: TGTGCCAGCAGTTACTCCATCGGGACTCACTACGAGCAGTACTTC.

This chain's CDR3 is CARSNSRDTRNEQFF. DNA of the CDR3: TGTGCCAGAAGTAACTCCCGGGACACCCGCAATGAGCAGTTCTTC. The chain uses TRBV5-3 and TRBJ2-1; TRBD1 is a possible D gene (6 bases). TRBV5-3 is assigned to the ORF class and has an uncertain function. The CDR3 runs to 15 residues. V was cut by 5 bases and J by 6 bases, with 18 bases left in between.

This sequence joins TRBV19 and TRBJ1-4; 7 bases match TRBD1. The CDR3 loop spans 14 amino acids. The V gene end was trimmed by 7 bases and the J gene end by 6 bases; junction bases not matched to a gene: 8. Germline V CDR1 and CDR2: LNHDA, SQIVND (reference sequence). The CDR3 sequence: CASTFEGADEKLFF. CDR3 sequence (DNA): TGTGCCAGTACGTTTGAGGGGGCTGATGAAAAACTGTTTTTT.

There are a few counts of this clone. V and J are TRBV5-1 and TRBJ2-7; 11 nucleotides match TRBD2. The CDR3 runs 15 residues. Per germline, CDR1 SGHRS and CDR2 YFSETQ. V dropped 5 bases and J dropped 2; count of bases not matched to a gene: 6. The CDR3 DNA is TGCGCCAGCAGGTCTAGCGGGGGGACCGCCTACGAGCAGTACTTC. Amino acids: CASRSSGGTAYEQYF.

The V gene is TRBV7-2, the J gene TRBJ1-2; D unresolved. V was trimmed by 5 bases and J by 0 bases, leaving 13 bases between them. The germline CDR1 and CDR2 sequences are SGHTA and FQGNSA. This CDR3 has 15 residues. The CDR3 region has the DNA TGTGCCAGCAGCGGAACCGATGACTCTAACTATGGCTACACCTTC. Translating gives CASSGTDDSNYGYTF. Variable domain in full (rest from reference TRBV7-2 and TRBJ1-2): GAGVSQSPSNKVTEKGKDVELRCDPISGHTALYWYRQSLGQGLEFLIYFQGNSAPDKSGLPSDRFSAERTGGSVSTLTIQRTQQEDSAVYLCASSGTDDSNYGYTFGSGTRLTVV.

The chain employs TRBV27 and TRBJ2-1; perhaps TRBD2 as D (7 bases). Trimming left V 0 bases short and J 2 bases short, with 11 bases between. The V gene's germline CDR1 is MNHEY and CDR2 SMNVEV (reference sequence). This CDR3 has 16 amino acids. CDR3 region: CASSLSGGAPYNEQFF. DNA of the CDR3: TGTGCCAGCAGTTTATCTGGGGGGGCCCCCTACAATGAGCAGTTCTTC.